The 18 T cell receptor beta chains below come from one sample, sequenced in a study of cytomegalovirus exposure and HLA in healthy donors. Libraries were prepared by immunoSEQ multiplex PCR; TCRdb keeps only in-frame clonotypes and omits some of them. This sample has 98,000 or so clones, with nearly 97% found just once. The sample was PBMCs. The receptors here all came from a woman aged 18-30 years in good health and CMV-seronegative.

The chain employs TRBV6-1 and TRBJ2-3; weak D call: TRBD2 (7 bases). This CDR3 region has 16 residues. Trimming removed 2 bases at V and 2 bases at J, with 14 bases between. Germline V CDR1 and CDR2: MNHNS, SASEGT. This chain's CDR3 is CASSERGRGSTDTQYF. CDR3 in DNA: TGTGCCAGCAGTGAAAGGGGGAGGGGGTCCACAGATACGCAGTATTTT.

The chain recombines TRBV7-8 with TRBJ2-1; TRBD1 matches at 10 bases. J gave up 3 bases and V 5 bases, and 4 bases lay outside the gene matches. The germline V gene encodes CDR1 SGHVS and CDR2 FQNEAQ. The CDR3 sequence is 15 residues long. The CDR3 region is CASSLRDRGYNEQFF. CDR3 sequence (DNA): TGTGCCAGCAGCCTCCGGGACAGGGGCTACAATGAGCAGTTCTTC. The variable domain in full, completed from reference TRBV7-8 and TRBJ2-1, reads GAGVSQSPRYKVAKRGQDVALRCDPISGHVSLFWYQQALGQGPEFLTYFQNEAQLDKSGLPSDRFFAERPEGSVSTLKIQRTQQEDSAVYLCASSLRDRGYNEQFFGPGTRLTVL.

The chain combines TRBV10-1 with TRBJ1-6; D is ambiguous. The V gene's germline CDR1 is WNHNN and CDR2 SYGVQD (reference sequence). The CDR3 contains 14 residues. V gave up 6 bases and J gave up 6 bases, with 12 bases separating them. The DNA for the CDR3 is TGCGCCAGCAGGGACTCAGCTCTTAATTCACCCCTCCACTTT. It specifies CASRDSALNSPLHF.

This chain links TRBV7-2 with TRBJ2-7, with 9 bases lining up with TRBD2. There are 14 residues in the CDR3. Germline-derived CDR1 and CDR2 are SGHTA and FQGNSA. Trimming removed 4 bases from V and 2 bases from J; junction bases left unmatched: 3. CDR3 sequence reads: CASSSGLAPYEQYF. In nucleotides, the CDR3 is TGTGCCAGCAGCTCGGGACTAGCACCCTACGAGCAGTACTTC. Looking up the rest from reference TRBV7-2 and TRBJ2-7 gives the full variable domain: GAGVSQSPSNKVTEKGKDVELRCDPISGHTALYWYRQSLGQGLEFLIYFQGNSAPDKSGLPSDRFSAERTGGSVSTLTIQRTQQEDSAVYLCASSSGLAPYEQYFGPGTRLTVT.

The chain links TRBV15 to TRBJ2-5; 7 bases match TRBD2. Germline V gene sequence: CDR1 LNHNV, CDR2 YYDKDF (reference sequence). The V segment lost 1 base and the J segment 5 bases; nucleotides outside the gene matches: 7. The CDR3 loop spans 15 amino acids. Written as DNA, the CDR3 is TGTGCCACCAGCAGAGTGGGAGGGGAGGCGGAGACCCAGTACTTC. This translates into CATSRVGGEAETQYF.

This clone was seen only once. This chain joins TRBV5-1 and TRBJ2-7, with 7 nucleotides matching TRBD1. The CDR3 has 12 amino acids. Germline values: CDR1 SGHRS, CDR2 YFSETQ. V lost 2 bases and J lost 4; bases outside the gene matches: 0. The chain's CDR3 is CASSLQGYEQYF. The CDR3 DNA follows: TGCGCCAGCAGCTTACAGGGGTACGAGCAGTACTTC. Based on the CDR3 plus reference TRBV5-1 and TRBJ2-7, the full variable domain is KAGVTQTPRYLIKTRGQQVTLSCSPISGHRSVSWYQQTPGQGLQFLFEYFSETQRNKGNFPGRFSGRQFSNSRSEMNVSTLELGDSALYLCASSLQGYEQYFGPGTRLTVT.

The V call is TRBV18, the J call TRBJ1-5, with D possibly being TRBD1 (6 bases). This CDR3 spans 14 amino acids. Germline lookup yields CDR1 KGHSH and CDR2 LQKENI. V dropped 4 bases and J dropped 6 bases, with 13 bases sitting between them. The CDR3 coding sequence is TGTGCCAGCTCACACAAGACAGGAGGTCAGCCCCAGCATTTT. Protein: CASSHKTGGQPQHF.

The chain has TRBV4-2 and TRBJ2-3, with D perhaps matching TRBD2 (5 bases). V gave up 0 bases and J gave up 6 bases, with 13 bases separating them. The germline gives CDR1 LGHNA, CDR2 YNFKEQ. The CDR3 totals 15 residues. CDR3 in amino acids: CASSQDYPRGDTQYF. CDR3 nucleotide sequence: TGTGCCAGCAGCCAAGATTACCCCCGGGGTGATACGCAGTATTTT.

CDR3 sequence reads: CASSQEAGYTDTQYF. The DNA of the CDR3 is TGTGCCAGCAGTCAGGAGGCAGGATACACAGATACGCAGTATTTT. J is TRBJ2-3 and V is TRBV28, with D tentatively TRBD2 (5 bases). V lost 5 bases to trimming and J lost 2 bases, with 14 bases between them. The CDR3 has 15 amino acids. Germline assignment: CDR1 MDHEN and CDR2 SYDVKM.

This chain links TRBV27 with TRBJ2-2; 9 bases align to TRBD1. This CDR3 has 15 residues. J lost 8 bases, V lost 5 bases, and 9 bases had no gene match. Germline values: CDR1 MNHEY, CDR2 SMNVEV (reference sequence). This chain's CDR3 is CASSEWGQGTGELFF. The CDR3 nucleotides are TGTGCCAGCAGTGAATGGGGACAGGGAACTGGGGAGCTGTTTTTT.

In this sample, this clone turned up once. The V call is TRBV2, the J call TRBJ1-1; the D is unclear. The V end was cut by 4 bases, the J end by 1 base, with 7 bases between. Germline CDR1 reads SNHLY; CDR2 reads FYNNEI. The length of the CDR3 is 13 residues. The CDR3 is CASSVRENTEAFF. CDR3 DNA sequence: TGTGCCAGCAGTGTTCGGGAGAACACTGAAGCTTTCTTT.

This chain uses TRBV6-6 with TRBJ2-2, with D tentatively TRBD1 (5 bases). With 6 bases removed from V and 1 base from J, the gap between germline ends came to 9 bases. The CDR3 sequence is 14 residues long. The germline CDR1 and CDR2 sequences are MNHNY and SVGAGI (reference sequence). The CDR3 region has the DNA TGTGCCAGCAGCCTTACAGGGAACACCGGGGAGCTGTTTTTT. This encodes CASSLTGNTGELFF.

The rearrangement links TRBV15 to TRBJ2-1; the D is unclear. Germline CDR1 reads LNHNV; CDR2 reads YYDKDF (reference sequence). Trimming cost V 0 bases and J 7 bases, with 7 bases left between them. The CDR3 contains 13 residues. The CDR3 nucleotides are TGTGCCACCAGCAGAGATTTCGCGAATGAGCAGTTCTTC. Its protein is CATSRDFANEQFF.

The chain uses TRBV6-5 and TRBJ1-3, with 7 bases identical to TRBD1. CDR1 is MNHEY, CDR2 SVGAGI, per germline. The V gene end was trimmed by 5 bases and the J gene end by 2 bases; junction bases not matched to a gene: 3. The CDR3 loop spans 14 amino acids. DNA of the CDR3: TGTGCCAGCAGTGATACAGGGGCTGGAAACACCATATATTTT. The encoded protein is CASSDTGAGNTIYF.

V and J are TRBV2 and TRBJ1-3; D is ambiguous. V lost 2 bases and J lost 0, with 11 bases in between. CDR1 and CDR2 from the germline V gene are SNHLY and FYNNEI. This CDR3 has 16 residues. The CDR3: CASSELSGSSGNTIYF. The CDR3 nucleotides read TGTGCCAGCAGTGAATTATCGGGGAGCTCTGGAAACACCATATATTTT.

The chain has TRBV4-2 and TRBJ2-7; 8 bases are shared with TRBD1. CDR1 LGHNA and CDR2 YNFKEQ come from the germline V gene. The CDR3 is made up of 17 amino acids. V lost 1 base and J lost 0; bases outside the gene matches: 8. The CDR3 coding sequence is TGTGCCAGCAGCCAAGTTGGCGGGGACAGGAGCTCCTACGAGCAGTACTTC. Translated: CASSQVGGDRSSYEQYF.

The gene calls are TRBV6-5 and TRBJ1-5; weak D call: TRBD1 (5 bases). Trimming removed 2 bases at V and 8 bases at J, with 10 bases between. Germline CDR1 reads MNHEY; CDR2 reads SVGAGI. This CDR3 comprises 13 residues. DNA for the CDR3: TGTGCCAGCAGTTACGCGAGCAGGGAGCCCCAGCATTTT. Translation: CASSYASREPQHF.

The rearrangement joins TRBV19 to TRBJ1-6; possible D gene TRBD1, 6 bases. Per the germline V gene, CDR1 is LNHDA and CDR2 is SQIVND (reference sequence). The V gene lost 3 bases and the J gene lost 0 bases, with 12 bases spanning the gap. This CDR3 spans 17 amino acids. Written as DNA, the CDR3 is TGTGCCAGTAGTATTACAGGGAAAAGCTCCTATAATTCACCCCTCCACTTT. Amino acids: CASSITGKSSYNSPLHF.